These 4 T cell receptor beta chains originate from one sample sequenced in a study of technical replicates of blood from a few donors. Generated by immunoSEQ multiplex PCR, the TCRdb table keeps only in-frame clones and is missing some. The sample carries roughly 83,000 clones, approximately 92% recorded once. The specimen was T cells isolated from PBMCs. The receptors derive from a human donor in good health.

This clone was seen only once. J is TRBJ1-2 and V is TRBV5-1; no firm D call. Per germline, CDR1 SGHRS and CDR2 YFSETQ. The V end was cut by 0 bases, the J end by 4 bases, with 13 bases between. This CDR3 comprises 15 residues. This chain's CDR3 is CASSLVQAPFYGYTF. CDR3 bases: TGCGCCAGCAGCTTGGTCCAGGCTCCGTTCTATGGCTACACCTTC.

The chain is built from TRBV5-8 and TRBJ2-2, with D possibly TRBD1 on 5 matching bases. The CDR3 extends over 14 amino acids. Germline CDR1 reads SGHTS; CDR2 reads YDEGEE. V lost 6 bases, J lost 1 base, and 10 bases lay in between. DNA for the CDR3: TGTGCCAGCACCAGACAGCTGAACACCGGGGAGCTGTTTTTT. Its protein product is CASTRQLNTGELFF.

The J gene is TRBJ1-4, the V gene TRBV7-6; perhaps TRBD1 as D (5 bases). CDR1 is SGHVS, CDR2 FNYEAQ, per germline. This CDR3 comprises 16 residues. V dropped 1 base and J dropped 5 bases, with 14 bases sitting between them. The DNA for the CDR3 is TGTGCCAGCAGCTTAGTGTGGAAGGGGAGGAATGAAAAACTGTTTTTT. It is translated as CASSLVWKGRNEKLFF.

V and J are TRBV14 and TRBJ2-1; 9 bases agree with TRBD2. V shed 8 bases, J shed 13 bases, and the junction held 6 bases outside the gene matches. CDR1 is SGHDN, CDR2 FVKESK, per germline. The CDR3 covers 11 residues. The DNA for the CDR3 is TGTGCCAGCGGGACGGGGACTAGCCAGTTCTTC. This sequence encodes CASGTGTSQFF.